The clone carrying this T cell receptor (beta chain) was counted a single time. The antigen is unknown. At one end, the junction sequence differs from germline, possibly due to a read error. The template was RNA from unsorted bulk tissue. The normal lung tissue was taken more than 3 cm from the tumor edge. TCRbeta libraries were built with three rounds of nested PCR, modified from ARM-PCR. One entry per CDR3 protein results from TCRdb running MiXCR on the multiplex PCR reads. The sample yields roughly 75,000 distinct CDR3 sequences, around 70% seen once. Germline CDR1 reads DFQATT; CDR2 reads SNEGSKA (reference sequence). The CDR3 consists of 14 residues. The data originate from a study of tumor and adjacent non-tumor tissue in lung cancer. Study-wide results and caveats: Significantly higher TCR diversity was found in tumor than normal lung.

The source material was distant non-tumor lung tissue. J is TRBJ2-7 and V is TRBV20-1; D remains unclear. This TCR was sampled from a woman aged 50 to 60 with non-small cell lung cancer. CDR3 nucleotides: TGCAGCGCTAACCAAGAAGGCACGGGTTACGAGCAGTACTTC. This gives the protein CSANQEGTGYEQYF.